This TCR beta chain derives from a study of shared clonotypes between healthy human individuals (dated by TCRdb to between 2020 and 2021). As for the study more broadly: The cohort comprised a couple of women and a few men aged 18 to 49 years. For each donor, three plates each were used for CD4 naive and CD4 memory, two plates were used for CD8 naive, and one plate was used for CD8 memory. To estimate repertoire size and how much clonotypes are shared between individuals, the study performed deep sequencing of blood TCR repertoires from about five healthy adults. To increase sequencing depth and limit assay-specific biases, different laboratories used diverse techniques to prepare libraries and sequence TCR repertoires. Leukapheresis yielded between about 0.94 and 10 billion PBMCs per donor.

Taken from the germline V gene (reference sequence), the CDR1 and CDR2 loops are MNHEY and SMNVEV. The CDR3, cysteine through phenylalanine, is 14 amino acids long. The kept DNA is CDR3 alone, 42 bases in frame from the first base. V gives up 6 bases and J gives up 4 bases, and the segment between their germline ends measures 13 bases. Using the deep immunoSEQ assay, TCR CDR3 regions were amplified from genomic DNA by multiplex PCR. Extracted genomic DNA from each cell subset was spread evenly across all wells of several immunoSEQ 96-well plates, with each plate serving as a replicate. For sorted subsets, roughly 190 ng of genomic DNA, equivalent to some 30,000 T cell genomes, went into each replicate PCR. The purified libraries were quantified using a Qubit 3.0 fluorometer, sized with a Bioanalyzer 2100, and then quantified again using the KAPA Library Quantification kit. Each immunoSEQ 96-well plate was sequenced on its own single-read 150-cycle Illumina NextSeq 550 flow cell. Under the source paper's analysis protocol: Because the immunoSEQ output included only junctional sequences and no quality scores, the filtering could not be the same as the filtering used for full-length reads. To assign V/J genes and CDR3, sequences were annotated against IMGT germline references using PyIR, a Python wrapper for IgBLAST v1.9. Reads were filtered out if the reads had weak V/J assignments (E-value above 1e-6), no CDR3, stop codons, out-of-frame junctions, or ambiguous translated residues. V3J clonotypes were defined as sequences sharing the same inferred V gene, J gene, and CDR3 amino acid sequence. Percentage overlap between repertoires was computed as shared unique clonotypes divided by the size of the smaller repertoire. Repertoire richness was assessed with RTK rarefaction, the Chao1 estimator, and Recon v2.1 estimates of unobserved clonotypes. Generation probabilities for all TCRbeta clonotypes obtained by the gDNA method from a handful of donors were computed using OLGA. The table was pulled from immuneACCESS by TCRdb, which kept in-frame rearrangements only. Such tables lose some clones; where checked, under half of the loss comes from unresolved V genes, and the rest has no known cause. The V and J calls and clone size were taken over from that table, and D and trimming were inferred from the DNA. Present in this sample are about 600,000 clones, about 96% of which were seen just once. 0.045% to 0.07% of the sample is held by the ten biggest clonotypes.

Healthy HIV-negative adults with no recently reported acute infections or vaccinations were included as donors. Every donor was a Caucasian adult living in Nashville, Tennessee, USA. CD4+ T cells were enriched by magnetic negative selection; naive cells were then positively selected on CD45RA, and the negative fraction formed the memory subset. After blood collection by leukapheresis, PBMCs were isolated using Ficoll-Histopaque density gradient centrifugation and then cryopreserved in the vapor phase of liquid nitrogen. Analytical flow cytometry was used to check the purity and quantity of each magnetically sorted T cell population. Genomic DNA was isolated from each sorted fraction and quantified by UV absorbance on a Nanodrop 2000c. The full study reports these points: Higher generation probabilities were observed for clonotypes shared by all four sorted-subset donors than for non-shared clonotypes. Sampling was restricted to blood, and TCR repertoires in tissues likely differ from the TCR repertoires found in blood. Naive subsets generally had larger estimated clonotype richness than memory subsets. Incomplete sequencing was indicated by rarefaction of sorted-subset datasets, despite the large sequencing depth. Sharing across a few donors was observed for 5% to 6.5% of naive CD4, 3.5% of naive CD8, about 2.3% of memory CD4, and 0.4% of memory CD8 clonotypes. Because the study included a small number of donors, the genetic and exposure-history diversity represented was limited. Based on pairwise subsampling, the degree of clonotype sharing among donors was expected to be affected by sequencing depth.

This clone was counted once. The target of this receptor is not known. The record has no base qualities; no much larger clone is one base away. The sequence links TRBV27 to TRBJ2-4, with no confidently assigned D gene. This TCR was sampled from a woman aged 25 to 39 in good health. Sequences were obtained from naive CD4+ T cells sorted from blood. The sample's cell subset or site label is to be understood as: CD45RA+ positively selected. CDR3 protein: CASRGVSTKNIQYF. The nucleotide sequence reads as follows: TGTGCCAGCAGAGGTGTATCGACTAAAAACATTCAGTACTTC.